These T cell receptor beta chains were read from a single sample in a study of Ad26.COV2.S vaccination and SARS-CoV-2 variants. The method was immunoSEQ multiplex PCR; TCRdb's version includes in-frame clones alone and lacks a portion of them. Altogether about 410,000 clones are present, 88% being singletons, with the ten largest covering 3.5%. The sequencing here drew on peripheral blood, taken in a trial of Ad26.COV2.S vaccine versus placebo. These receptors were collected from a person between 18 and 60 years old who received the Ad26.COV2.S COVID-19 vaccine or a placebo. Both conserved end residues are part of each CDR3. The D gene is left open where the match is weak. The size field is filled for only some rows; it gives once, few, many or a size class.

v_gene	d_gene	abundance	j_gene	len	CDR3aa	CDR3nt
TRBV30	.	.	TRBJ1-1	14	CAWSRPLPGTEAFF	TGTGCCTGGAGCCGACCCCTCCCAGGGACTGAAGCTTTCTTT
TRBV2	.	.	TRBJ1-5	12	CASRAVQQPQHF	TGTGCCAGCAGAGCAGTCCAACAGCCCCAGCATTTT
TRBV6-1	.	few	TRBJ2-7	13	CASSEAPSDEQYF	TGTGCCAGCAGTGAAGCCCCTAGTGACGAGCAGTACTTC
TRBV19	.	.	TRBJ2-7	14	CASSNGGHSYEQYF	TGTGCCAGTAGTAACGGGGGGCACTCCTACGAGCAGTACTTC
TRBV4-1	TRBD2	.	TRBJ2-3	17	CASSKGTSGVVTDTQYF	TGCGCCAGCAGCAAAGGGACTAGCGGGGTGGTCACAGATACGCAGTATTTT
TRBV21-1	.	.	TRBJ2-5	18	CASSKEASGGARSETQYF	TGTGCCAGCAGCAAAGAAGCTAGCGGGGGGGCCCGGAGCGAGACCCAGTACTTC
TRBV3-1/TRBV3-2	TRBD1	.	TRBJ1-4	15	CASSLFRDSNEKLFF	TGTGCCAGCAGCCTCTTCCGGGACAGTAATGAAAAACTGTTTTTT
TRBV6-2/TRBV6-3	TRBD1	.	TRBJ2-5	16	CASSPTRDREQETQYF	TGTGCCAGCAGCCCAACCAGGGACAGGGAACAAGAGACCCAGTACTTC
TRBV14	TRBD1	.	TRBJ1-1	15	CASSHGRQGHTEAFF	TGTGCCAGCAGCCACGGACGACAGGGGCACACTGAAGCTTTCTTT
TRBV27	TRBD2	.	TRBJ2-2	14	CASSPAGDTGELFF	TGTGCCAGCAGTCCCGCGGGGGACACCGGGGAGCTGTTTTTT
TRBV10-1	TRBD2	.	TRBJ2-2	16	CASSRAGLTNTGELFF	TGCGCCAGCTCAAGAGCGGGGCTTACTAACACCGGGGAGCTGTTTTTT
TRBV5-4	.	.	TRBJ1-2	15	CASLAPGRSPYGYTF	TGTGCCAGCCTCGCTCCCGGTCGTTCCCCCTATGGCTACACCTTC
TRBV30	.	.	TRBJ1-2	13	CAWSGTAANAYTF	TGTGCCTGGAGCGGGACCGCTGCTAATGCCTACACCTTC
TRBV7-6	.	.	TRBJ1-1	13	CASSFQENTEAFF	TGTGCCAGCAGCTTTCAAGAAAACACTGAAGCTTTCTTT
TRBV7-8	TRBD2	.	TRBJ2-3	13	CASSPAGADTQYF	TGTGCCAGCAGCCCGGCGGGAGCAGATACGCAGTATTTT
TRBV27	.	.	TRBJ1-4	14	CASSRAWGGEKLFF	TGTGCCAGCAGTCGAGCTTGGGGAGGTGAAAAACTGTTTTTT
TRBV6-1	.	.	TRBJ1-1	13	CASSEDRVTEAFF	TGTGCCAGCAGTGAAGATAGGGTCACTGAAGCTTTCTTT
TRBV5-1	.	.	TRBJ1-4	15	CASSLAAGKAEKLFF	TGCGCCAGCAGCTTGGCGGCAGGGAAGGCTGAAAAACTGTTTTTT
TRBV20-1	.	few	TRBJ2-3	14	CSASGTLLTDTQYF	TGCAGTGCTAGTGGGACGCTTCTCACAGATACGCAGTATTTT
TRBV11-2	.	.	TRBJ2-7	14	CASSLDRGSLEQYF	TGTGCCAGCAGCTTAGATCGTGGCAGCCTCGAGCAGTACTTC
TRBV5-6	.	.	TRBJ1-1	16	CASSSITDSMNTEAFF	TGTGCCAGCAGCTCGATCACGGACAGCATGAACACTGAAGCTTTCTTT
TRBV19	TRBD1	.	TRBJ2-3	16	CASSARTGVSADTQYF	TGTGCCAGTAGTGCCCGAACAGGGGTTTCCGCAGATACGCAGTATTTT
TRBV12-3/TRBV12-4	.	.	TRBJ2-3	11	CASSLGHARYF	TGTGCCAGCAGTTTAGGCCACGCCCGGTATTTT
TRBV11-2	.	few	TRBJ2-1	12	CASSSLGDEQFF	TGTGCCAGCAGCTCCTTGGGGGATGAGCAGTTCTTC
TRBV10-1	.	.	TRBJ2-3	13	CASSPGIQDTQYF	TGCGCCAGCAGCCCTGGGATCCAAGATACGCAGTATTTT
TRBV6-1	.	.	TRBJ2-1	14	CASSDMRGGNEQFF	TGTGCCAGCAGTGACATGAGGGGGGGCAATGAGCAGTTCTTC
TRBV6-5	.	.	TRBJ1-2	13	CASSSQQGRGYTF	TGTGCCAGCAGTTCCCAACAGGGTCGTGGCTACACCTTC